The source of this TCR beta chain is a study of blood T cell repertoires in COVID-19 (dated by TCRdb to about 2020). With regard to the full study: Samples from collaborators originated in the United States, Italy and Spain and spanned both the acute and convalescent phases of COVID-19. The repertoires were released in a freely available public database intended as a resource for research on the immune response to SARS-CoV-2. Samples were obtained from the ongoing ImmuneRACE study (first 160 participants) and from approximately 1,200 subjects provided by 6 global collaborators. The prospective study material was composed of cDNA or gDNA derived from T cells, B-cell-depleted T cells, or PBMCs. The dataset comprised deeply sampled blood TCRbeta repertoires from subjects exposed to, actively infected with, or recovered from COVID-19. A de-identified subject ID, COVID-19 status, age in years and sex were almost always included in the sample metadata. Where available, HLA class I and class II types were obtained from metadata supplied by the sample provider rather than from assay-based typing.

Findings and caveats that apply to the study as a whole: How much clinical and demographic metadata was included differed by source and by participant, and the metadata was provided uncurated.

The cysteine opens and the phenylalanine closes a CDR3 of 15 amino acids. The DNA shown is the 45-base CDR3, in frame from base 1. The germline V gene supplies CDR1 SGHVS and CDR2 FNYEAQ. Ends trimmed: V by 3 bases, J by 5 bases; bases unmatched to a gene: 6. The immunoSEQ Assay, a bias-controlled multiplex PCR, was used to amplify TCRbeta CDR3 regions from genomic DNA. In the source study's methods: Within the assay, amplification of reference gene primers was used to estimate how many nucleated cells each sample contained. To quantify the absolute abundance of each unique TCRbeta CDR3 rearrangement, sequence reads were collapsed and filtered. Productive Simpson clonality was computed per sample as the square root of Simpson's diversity index over productive rearrangements. TCRdb carries this immuneACCESS record with in-frame sequences only. Its versions omit some clonotypes, under half of them owing to an unresolved V gene in the studies checked, with the rest unexplained. D and trimming were read from the DNA, whereas the V and J calls and clone size are those reported in that table. The sample data list 150,000 to 200,000 clones, and 84% of these were observed just once. 2.6% of the sample is taken by the ten largest.

Whole blood was collected in K2EDTA tubes by collaborating institutions according to the institutions' own protocols. For TCRbeta analysis, collaborators shipped samples in one of three forms: frozen whole blood, isolated PBMCs, or DNA extracted from either of those sample types. In its sample, this clone was seen many times. Its antigen is currently not known. Base-call qualities are not available, and no considerably larger clone is one nucleotide away. Sequencing was carried out using peripheral blood. Here the chain combines TRBV7-6 and TRBJ2-7; TRBD2 lines up with 11 middle nucleotides. The source of this sequence is a human donor with acute or convalescent COVID-19. The donor label of this sample is uncertain. This receptor has the CDR3 CASSLASGRSHEQYF. The nucleotide sequence is given as TGTGCCAGCAGCTTGGCTAGCGGGAGGTCCCACGAGCAGTACTTC. Extended through the reference TRBV7-6 and TRBJ2-7 proteins, this CDR3 yields the full variable domain: GAGVSQSPRYKVTKRGQDVALRCDPISGHVSLYWYRQALGQGPEFLTYFNYEAQQDKSGLPNDRFSAERPEGSISTLTIQRTEQRDSAMYRCASSLASGRSHEQYFGPGTRLTVT.